This T cell receptor beta chain was recovered during a study of blood T cell repertoires in COVID-19 (TCRdb year 2020). A note on the overall study: Samples covering the acute and convalescent phases of COVID-19 were provided by collaborators in the United States, Italy and Spain. The prospective study material was composed of cDNA or gDNA derived from T cells, B-cell-depleted T cells, or PBMCs. Subjects who had been exposed to COVID-19, were actively infected with it, or had recovered from it provided the deeply sampled blood TCRbeta repertoires that made up the dataset. The repertoires were released in a freely available public database intended as a resource for research on the immune response to SARS-CoV-2. The samples were drawn from two sources: the first 160 participants of the ongoing ImmuneRACE study, and fewer than 1,500 subjects contributed by 6 global collaborators. Sample metadata almost always included a de-identified subject ID, COVID-19 status, age in years and sex. HLA class I and class II types, where available, came from metadata supplied by the sample provider rather than from assay-based typing. Results and caveats for the whole study, not just this receptor: Clinical and demographic metadata were provided uncurated, with the amount varying by source and participant.

V is trimmed back by 5 bases and J by 2 bases, and the junction contains 5 bases that no gene match accounts for. Taken from the germline V gene, the CDR1 and CDR2 loops are SGHRS and YFSETQ. The CDR3 runs 15 residues from the cysteine to the phenylalanine. The kept DNA is CDR3 alone, 45 bases in frame from the first base. The immunoSEQ Assay, a bias-controlled multiplex PCR, was used to amplify TCRbeta CDR3 regions from genomic DNA. Regarding the original processing steps: The number of nucleated cells in each sample was estimated from the amplification of reference gene primers within the assay. To quantify the absolute abundance of each unique TCRbeta CDR3 rearrangement, sequence reads were collapsed and filtered. For each sample, productive Simpson clonality was calculated as the square root of Simpson's diversity index across productive rearrangements. What TCRdb holds here is the immuneACCESS table cut down to in-frame rearrangements. Part of the clones is not present; checked against another copy, under half of the missing clones reflect an unresolved V gene, and the others are unexplained. V and J calls and clone size are as listed in that table; D and trimming were resolved from the DNA. Within this sample are about 160,000 clones, with 80% of them counted one time only. The leading ten clones occupy approximately 3% of the sample.

Note on this clone: Its cognate antigen has yet to be identified. No much larger clone exists at a distance of one base, and base qualities are not known.

Enrolling through a virtual design, the prospective study's participants ranged in age from roughly 18 to 89 years and lived across 24 United States geographic areas. To assign participants to cohorts, the prospective study relied on clinical history that participants themselves reported in a screening survey and a study questionnaire. For ImmuneRACE Cohort 3, a participant was defined as recovered based on two consecutive negative NP/OP PCR tests, clearance by a healthcare professional, or resolution of symptoms. Each participant in the prospective study had whole blood, serum and a nasopharyngeal or oropharyngeal swab collected by mobile phlebotomists. Participants in the prospective study had the option to provide additional blood draws and questionnaires over a roughly 2-month period. Prospective study blood samples were shipped either frozen or at room temperature before DNA extraction.

The receptor's source is a woman aged 55-69 years who had recovered from COVID-19. This chain joins TRBV5-1 to TRBJ2-4, with 9 central nucleotides matching TRBD2. Material for sequencing was PBMCs or T cells enriched from blood (not recorded which). The CDR3 in this case is CASRGGGAPKNIQYF. The DNA sequence is given as TGCGCCAGCAGGGGCGGGGGGGCCCCCAAAAACATTCAGTACTTC.